The T cell receptor beta chain described here comes from a study of blood T cell repertoires in COVID-19. The wider study: From the United States, Italy and Spain came samples of acute and convalescent COVID-19.

Methods used by the authors: Nucleated cell counts were estimated from reference gene primer amplification. The protocol was immunoSEQ multiplex PCR, while the TCRdb copy is restricted to in-frame clones and leaves out a portion. V and J calls and clone size are copied from that table; D and trimming were computed from the DNA. Of approximately 460,000 clones in the sample, about 88% were seen once. Trimming at V came to 3 bases and at J to 1 base, leaving 6 bases not matched to a gene. CDR3 length: 16 residues. CDR1 is LGHNA, CDR2 YNFKEQ, per germline. This clonotype originated in a man younger than 35 with COVID-19, enrolled during active disease. This sequence joins TRBV4-2 and TRBJ2-1, with 7 bases fitting TRBD2. Sequencing was performed on peripheral blood. Written as DNA, the CDR3 is TGTGCCAGCAGCCAGAATCTAGCGGAGTCCTACAATGAGCAGTTCTTC. It codes for CASSQNLAESYNEQFF.